A selection of T cell receptor beta chains follows, all from one sample in a study of OX40 agonist ivuxolimab in advanced cancers. Profiling relied on immunoSEQ multiplex PCR, and the TCRdb table lists in-frame clones only, not all of them. The sample lists about 70,000 clones, 88% occurring once. The sample here was CD4+ or CD8+ T cells sorted from blood, taken in a trial of the OX40 agonist ivuxolimab. These receptors all stem from an adult with an advanced solid tumor such as melanoma, head and neck, liver or kidney cancer. Both conserved end residues are part of each CDR3. Each record gives: CDR3 length, D gene, clone size, J gene, V gene, CDR3 protein. D genes are given only for firm matches. The size entry is marked missing in some rows and otherwise reads once, few, many or a size class.

14 | - | once | TRBJ1-1 | TRBV6-5 | CASSYSRAGREAFF
15 | TRBD1 | - | TRBJ2-1 | TRBV6-6 | CASSFTGTGGNEQFF
16 | - | - | TRBJ1-4 | TRBV6-6 | CASSPRTVALREKLFF
11 | - | - | TRBJ2-7 | TRBV6-5 | CASTPSYEQYF
14 | - | - | TRBJ2-1 | TRBV4-2 | CASSQDSGAAWQFF
16 | TRBD1 | once | TRBJ2-5 | TRBV19 | CASSIAGRGRRETQYF
13 | - | - | TRBJ1-1 | TRBV29-1 | CSVQPRPDTEAFF
15 | - | - | TRBJ2-2 | TRBV7-2 | CASSPVWAHTGELFF
16 | - | - | TRBJ2-2 | TRBV7-6 | CASSLVTGVNTGELFF
16 | TRBD1 | - | TRBJ2-2 | TRBV7-9 | CASSSQGGPNTGELFF
14 | TRBD1 | - | TRBJ1-2 | TRBV7-9 | CASSRTQGGYGYTF
15 | - | - | TRBJ1-5 | TRBV9 | CASSVWYGNNQPQHF
14 | - | - | TRBJ1-5 | TRBV29-1 | CSVRSGTINQPQHF
12 | - | - | TRBJ2-5 | TRBV6-1 | CASSGRRQTQYF
15 | - | - | TRBJ2-1 | TRBV2 | CASKAERLRINEQFF
15 | TRBD1 | - | TRBJ2-5 | TRBV7-2 | CASSLEQGNALAQYF
14 | - | medium-sized | TRBJ1-6 | TRBV5-3 | CARSLVRQDKPLHF
13 | - | - | TRBJ1-6 | TRBV6-4 | CASSSGGGSPLHF
16 | - | - | TRBJ1-4 | TRBV4-3 | CASSQGTAATNEKLFF
13 | - | - | TRBJ1-1 | TRBV5-1 | CASSPTANTEAFF
14 | - | - | TRBJ1-2 | TRBV2 | CASSEGARGDGYTF
15 | - | - | TRBJ1-6 | TRBV5-1 | CASSLESGTTSPLHF
14 | - | - | TRBJ2-7 | TRBV7-9 | CASSYGVDAYEQYF
13 | - | - | TRBJ2-2 | TRBV28 | CASSIGRTGELFF
14 | - | - | TRBJ2-5 | TRBV7-8 | CASSRAWVRETQYF
15 | - | - | TRBJ1-4 | TRBV28 | CASTTGGGGGEKLFF
14 | TRBD1 | - | TRBJ1-2 | TRBV19 | CASSSQGRNYGYTF
16 | - | - | TRBJ1-5 | TRBV5-1 | CASSTRAHWGHQPQHF
15 | - | - | TRBJ1-4 | TRBV2 | CASSKIRVLNEKLFF
20 | - | - | TRBJ2-5 | TRBV10-3 | CAISEPQGGTGTKYQETQYF
12 | - | - | TRBJ2-2 | TRBV6-6 | CASSYSAGELFF
13 | - | - | TRBJ1-1 | TRBV19 | CASSRRGNTEAFF
13 | TRBD2 | - | TRBJ2-1 | TRBV30 | CAWSVGLAGDPFF